The 21 T cell receptor beta chains listed next were all sequenced from one sample in a study of cytomegalovirus exposure and HLA in healthy donors. The assay was immunoSEQ multiplex PCR, and TCRdb's table has in-frame clones only and misses some. The repertoire holds 30,000 to 40,000 clones, with approximately 92% as singletons. The specimen sequenced was PBMCs. These TCRs come from a man between 18 and 35 years old in good health and CMV-seronegative.

The chain couples TRBV25-1 to TRBJ2-1; 7 positions agree with TRBD2. The trim removed 2 bases at V and 9 bases at J, leaving 13 bases unmatched. Germline V gene lookup returns CDR1 MGHDK and CDR2 SYGVNS. CDR3 length: 16 amino acids. CDR3 bases: TGTGCCAGCAGTGAAACTAACGCGGGAGCTCGGAGTGAGCAGTTCTTC. Translation: CASSETNAGARSEQFF.

J is TRBJ1-5 and V is TRBV18; 7 bases match TRBD1. CDR3 length: 16 amino acids. CDR1 is KGHSH and CDR2 is LQKENI in the germline V gene. Unmatched junction bases numbered 4, after V lost 0 bases and J lost 2 bases. For the CDR3, the DNA is TGTGCCAGCTCACCACCGGGCAGGGGGGGCAATCAGCCCCAGCATTTT. Protein: CASSPPGRGGNQPQHF.

The chain combines TRBV6-4 with TRBJ2-1; weak D call: TRBD1 (5 bases). The germline V gene has CDR1 MRHNA and CDR2 SNTAGT. Deletions cut 4 bases from V and 4 bases from J, with 11 bases between. The CDR3 runs 14 residues. CDR3 loop: CASSALGQYNEQFF. CDR3 nucleotide sequence: TGTGCCAGCAGTGCGTTGGGGCAATACAATGAGCAGTTCTTC.

The V call is TRBV18, the J call TRBJ1-6; D is possibly TRBD1 (5 bases). CDR1 and CDR2 from the germline V gene are KGHSH and LQKENI. Trimming took off 3 bases at V and 14 bases at J, with 14 bases between the two ends. The CDR3 extends over 13 amino acids. CDR3 sequence (DNA): TGTGCCAGCTCACCGACGCAGGGAGGGGCCCTCCACTTT. It translates to CASSPTQGGALHF.

CDR3 nucleotide sequence: TGTGCCAGCAGCCAAGCTAGGCGGGAGATCTCGAACACCGGGGAGCTGTTTTTT. Residues: CASSQARREISNTGELFF. This rearrangement joins TRBV4-2 to TRBJ2-2, with 7 bases lining up with TRBD2. Trimming took 1 base from V and 0 from J; bases not matched to a gene: 8. This CDR3 has 18 amino acids. Germline CDR1 reads LGHNA; CDR2 reads YNFKEQ.

This chain joins TRBV6-1 and TRBJ2-3; tentatively, D is TRBD2 (5 bases). V gave up 5 bases and J gave up 6 bases, with 15 bases separating them. Germline V CDR1 and CDR2: MNHNS, SASEGT. The CDR3 contains 14 residues. The CDR3 is CASSPKDWRDTQYF. In nucleotides, the CDR3 is TGTGCCAGCAGTCCAAAGGACTGGAGGGATACGCAGTATTTT.

The chain carries TRBV2 and TRBJ1-2; D is ambiguous. Trimming removed 3 bases from V and 1 base from J, with 9 bases in between. Germline CDR1 reads SNHLY; CDR2 reads FYNNEI. CDR3 length: 14 amino acids. The CDR3 sequence is CASSEAGVNYGYTF. The CDR3 DNA reads TGTGCCAGCAGTGAGGCGGGAGTTAACTATGGCTACACCTTC.

The chain joins TRBV7-8 to TRBJ2-7; D may be TRBD1 (6 bases). The CDR3 totals 16 residues. Per the germline V gene, CDR1 is SGHVS and CDR2 is FQNEAQ. V lost 5 bases, J lost 2 bases, and 19 bases lay in between. The DNA for the CDR3 is TGTGCCAGCAGCGCAAATACAGGGCTACTGGCCTACGAGCAGTACTTC. Protein product: CASSANTGLLAYEQYF. The variable domain in full, completed from reference TRBV7-8 and TRBJ2-7, reads GAGVSQSPRYKVAKRGQDVALRCDPISGHVSLFWYQQALGQGPEFLTYFQNEAQLDKSGLPSDRFFAERPEGSVSTLKIQRTQQEDSAVYLCASSANTGLLAYEQYFGPGTRLTVT.

The genes are TRBV10-1 and TRBJ2-7; weak D call: TRBD1 (6 bases). The germline CDR1 and CDR2 sequences are WNHNN and SYGVQD (reference sequence). V gave up 6 bases and J gave up 7 bases, with 16 bases separating them. CDR3 length: 13 amino acids. CDR3 amino acids: CASSRTVVGEQYF. The DNA of the CDR3 is TGCGCCAGCAGCAGGACAGTAGTCGGTGAGCAGTACTTC.

The sample holds a few counts of this clone. This chain uses TRBV4-1 with TRBJ1-2, with TRBD1 identical over 8 bases. The CDR3 has 16 amino acids. The trim removed 0 bases at V and 5 bases at J, leaving 8 bases unmatched. Germline V gene sequence: CDR1 MGHRA, CDR2 YSYEKL. The CDR3: CASSQEPGTGGYGYTF. CDR3 sequence (DNA): TGCGCCAGCAGCCAAGAGCCCGGGACAGGTGGTTATGGCTACACCTTC.

The chain has TRBV28 and TRBJ1-2, with D perhaps TRBD1 (6 bases). The CDR3 covers 16 residues. V lost 4 bases and J 6 bases, leaving 21 bases between the germline ends. CDR1 and CDR2 from the germline V gene are MDHEN and SYDVKM. This CDR3 reads CASSSPAEGGRDGYTF. DNA for the CDR3: TGTGCCAGCAGTTCCCCCGCGGAGGGGGGGAGGGATGGCTACACCTTC.

V and J are TRBV6-5 and TRBJ1-2, with D uncertain. The germline V and J ends were trimmed by 10 bases and 6 bases, with 15 bases remaining between them. Germline assignment: CDR1 MNHEY and CDR2 SVGAGI. The CDR3 runs 12 residues. For the CDR3, the DNA is TGTGCCACCCAGGCGACCCCTAATGGCTACACCTTC. This sequence encodes CATQATPNGYTF.

V is TRBV2 and J is TRBJ2-7, with 7 bases identical to TRBD1. Germline values: CDR1 SNHLY, CDR2 FYNNEI. Germline trimming cut 8 bases from V and 3 bases from J; bases unmatched to any gene: 4. The CDR3 covers 12 residues. The DNA for the CDR3 is TGTGCCAGCCTTGGGACAGACTACGAGCAGTACTTC. It is translated as CASLGTDYEQYF.

The CDR3, as DNA: TGTGCCAGCAGTCCTCTAACGACTTTGAAGGAGACGCAGTATTTT. This codes for CASSPLTTLKETQYF. The chain combines TRBV28 with TRBJ2-3; D not resolved. Trimming took off 5 bases at V and 9 bases at J, with 21 bases between the two ends. The CDR3 is 15 residues long. The V gene's germline CDR1 is MDHEN and CDR2 SYDVKM.

This clone was picked up a small number of times. One junction end does not reproduce the germline sequence, and a read error may be involved. The rearrangement joins TRBV18 to TRBJ1-1; D call uncertain. Germline V gene lookup returns CDR1 KGHSH and CDR2 LQKENI. The CDR3 has 13 residues. The CDR3 nucleotides are TGTGCCAGCTCACCTCCGGGGAACGCTGAAGCTTTCTTT. Protein: CASSPPGNAEAFF.

The chain joins TRBV28 to TRBJ2-7, with 14 bases lining up with TRBD2. Germline V gene data show CDR1 as MDHEN and CDR2 as SYDVKM. The CDR3 contains 15 residues. V was clipped by 6 bases and J by 4 bases; unmatched bases: 5. The chain's CDR3 is CASSLGTSGGYEQYF. The CDR3 coding sequence is TGTGCCAGCAGCCTCGGGACTAGCGGGGGTTACGAGCAGTACTTC. The full variable domain, in which reference TRBV28 and TRBJ2-7 provide the parts outside the CDR3, is DVKVTQSSRYLVKRTGEKVFLECVQDMDHENMFWYRQDPGLGLRLIYFSYDVKMKEKGDIPEGYSVSREKKERFSLILESASTNQTSMYLCASSLGTSGGYEQYFGPGTRLTVT.

The chain uses TRBV30 and TRBJ1-1; D is ambiguous. V was trimmed by 5 bases and J by 0 bases, leaving 10 bases between them. The germline V gene encodes CDR1 GTSNPN and CDR2 SVGIG (reference sequence). The CDR3 length is 13 residues. CDR3 nucleotide sequence: TGTGCCTGGTTAAGGCGGATGAACACTGAAGCTTTCTTT. This sequence encodes CAWLRRMNTEAFF.

V usage is TRBV29-1 and J usage is TRBJ2-7, with TRBD2 identical over 9 bases. The V and J ends lost 6 bases and 0 bases, in that order; junction bases with no gene match: 6. The CDR3 is made up of 14 amino acids. Germline loops: CDR1 SQVTM, CDR2 ANQGSEA. CDR3: CSVALSGSSYEQYF. CDR3 coding DNA: TGCAGCGTCGCCCTTAGCGGGAGCTCCTACGAGCAGTACTTC.

The V gene is TRBV5-1, the J gene TRBJ2-3, with 7 nucleotides matching TRBD2. Trimming at V came to 4 bases and at J to 5 bases, leaving 7 bases not matched to a gene. This CDR3 comprises 14 residues. The germline V gene has CDR1 SGHRS and CDR2 YFSETQ. CDR3 DNA sequence: TGCGCCAGCAGCGCCGGGACTACGGGAGATACGCAGTATTTT. Encoded protein: CASSAGTTGDTQYF.

The chain has TRBV9 and TRBJ2-1, with 8 bases that match TRBD2. This CDR3 has 15 residues. Per germline, CDR1 SGDLS and CDR2 YYNGEE. With V trimmed by 0 bases and J by 10 bases, 9 bases remained unmatched. The CDR3 here is CASSVDSAGDREQFF. The CDR3 DNA reads as TGTGCCAGCAGCGTAGATTCAGCGGGGGATCGGGAGCAGTTCTTC. Full variable domain (missing parts from reference TRBV9 and TRBJ2-1): DSGVTQTPKHLITATGQRVTLRCSPRSGDLSVYWYQQSLDQGLQFLIQYYNGEERAKGNILERFSAQQFPDLHSELNLSSLELGDSALYFCASSVDSAGDREQFFGPGTRLTVL.

As concerns this clone: Since a much larger clone is just one base distant, this may be a read error. The chain recombines TRBV25-1 with TRBJ1-2; tentative D call: TRBD1 (5 bases). CDR1 and CDR2 from the germline V gene are MGHDK and SYGVNS. The CDR3 spans 12 residues. V was pared by 1 base and J by 6 bases, with 6 bases between. The CDR3 protein is CASSESGHGYTF. The CDR3 DNA is TGTGCCAGCAGTGAATCAGGGCATGGCTACACCTTC.